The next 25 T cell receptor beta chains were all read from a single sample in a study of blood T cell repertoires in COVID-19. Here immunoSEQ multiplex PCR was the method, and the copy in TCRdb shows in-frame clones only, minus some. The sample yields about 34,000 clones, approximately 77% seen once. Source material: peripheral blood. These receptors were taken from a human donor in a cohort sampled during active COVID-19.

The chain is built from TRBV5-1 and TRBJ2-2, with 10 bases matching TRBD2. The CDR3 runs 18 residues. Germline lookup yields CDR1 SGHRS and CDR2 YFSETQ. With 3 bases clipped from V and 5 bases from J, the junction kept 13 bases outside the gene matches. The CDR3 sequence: CASSWRPAGGISTGELFF. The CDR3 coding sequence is TGCGCCAGCAGCTGGAGGCCAGCGGGAGGGATCAGTACCGGGGAGCTGTTTTTT.

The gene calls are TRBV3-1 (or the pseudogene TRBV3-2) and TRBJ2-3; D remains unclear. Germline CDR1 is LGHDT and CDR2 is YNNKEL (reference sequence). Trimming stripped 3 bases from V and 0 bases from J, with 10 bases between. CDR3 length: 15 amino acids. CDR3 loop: CASSHVTTSTDTQYF. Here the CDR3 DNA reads TGTGCCAGCAGCCATGTCACTACTAGCACAGATACGCAGTATTTT.

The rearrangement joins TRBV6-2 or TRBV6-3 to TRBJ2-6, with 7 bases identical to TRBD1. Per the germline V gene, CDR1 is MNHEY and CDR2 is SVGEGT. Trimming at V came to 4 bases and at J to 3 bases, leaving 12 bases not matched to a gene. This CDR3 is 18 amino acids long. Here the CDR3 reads CASSSGRQGVIGANVLTF. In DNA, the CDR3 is TGTGCCAGCAGTTCCGGTCGACAGGGAGTTATTGGGGCCAACGTCCTGACTTTC.

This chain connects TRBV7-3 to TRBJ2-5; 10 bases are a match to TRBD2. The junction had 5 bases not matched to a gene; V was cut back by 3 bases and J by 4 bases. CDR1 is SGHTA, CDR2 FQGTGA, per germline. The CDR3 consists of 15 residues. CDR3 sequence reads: CASSFTASGRETQYF. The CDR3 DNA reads TGTGCCAGCAGCTTTACGGCTAGCGGGAGAGAGACCCAGTACTTC.

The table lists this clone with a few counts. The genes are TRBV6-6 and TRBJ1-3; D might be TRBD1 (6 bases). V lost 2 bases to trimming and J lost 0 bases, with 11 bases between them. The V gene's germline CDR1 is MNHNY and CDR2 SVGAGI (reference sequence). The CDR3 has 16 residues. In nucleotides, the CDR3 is TGTGCCAGCAGTTACCGCCGGGACAACTCTGGAAACACCATATATTTT. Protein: CASSYRRDNSGNTIYF.

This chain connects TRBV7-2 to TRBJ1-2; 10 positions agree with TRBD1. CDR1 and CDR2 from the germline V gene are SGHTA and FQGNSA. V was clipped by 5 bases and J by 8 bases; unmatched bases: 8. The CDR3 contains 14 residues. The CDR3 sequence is CASSNIGQGGGYTF. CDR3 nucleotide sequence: TGTGCCAGCAGCAATATAGGACAGGGGGGCGGCTACACCTTC.

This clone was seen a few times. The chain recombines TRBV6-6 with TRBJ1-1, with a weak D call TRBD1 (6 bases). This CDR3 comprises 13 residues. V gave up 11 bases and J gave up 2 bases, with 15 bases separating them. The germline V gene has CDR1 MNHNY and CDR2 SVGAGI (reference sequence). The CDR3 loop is CAAGRTVNTEAFF. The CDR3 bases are TGTGCCGCCGGCCGGACAGTTAACACTGAAGCTTTCTTT.

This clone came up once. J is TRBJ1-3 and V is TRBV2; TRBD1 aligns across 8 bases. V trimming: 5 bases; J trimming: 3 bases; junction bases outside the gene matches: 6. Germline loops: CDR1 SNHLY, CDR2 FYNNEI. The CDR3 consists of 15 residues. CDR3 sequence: CASSSDRAGGNTIYF. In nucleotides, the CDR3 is TGTGCCAGCAGTTCGGACAGGGCAGGTGGAAACACCATATATTTT.

The CDR3 loop is CASSQDGEGNTIYF. In nucleotides, the CDR3 is TGTGCCAGCAGCCAAGACGGGGAGGGAAACACCATATATTTT. The chain joins TRBV3-1 (or the pseudogene TRBV3-2) to TRBJ1-3; no clear D gene. In germline, CDR1 is LGHDT, CDR2 YNNKEL (reference sequence). The CDR3 length is 14 residues. V shed 0 bases and J shed 4 bases, with 7 bases lying between them.

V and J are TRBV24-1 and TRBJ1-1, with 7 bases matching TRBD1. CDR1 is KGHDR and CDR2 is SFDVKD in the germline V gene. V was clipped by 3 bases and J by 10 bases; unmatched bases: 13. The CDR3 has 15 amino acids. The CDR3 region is CATSDPCGQERGAFF. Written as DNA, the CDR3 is TGTGCCACCAGTGATCCCTGCGGACAGGAGAGGGGAGCTTTCTTT.

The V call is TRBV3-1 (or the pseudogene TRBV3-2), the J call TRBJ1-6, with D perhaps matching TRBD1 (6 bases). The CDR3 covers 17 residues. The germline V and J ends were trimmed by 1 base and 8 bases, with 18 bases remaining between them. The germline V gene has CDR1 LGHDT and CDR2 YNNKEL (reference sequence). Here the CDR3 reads CASSQGVYRAQYSPLHF. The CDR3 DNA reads TGTGCCAGCAGCCAAGGTGTCTACAGGGCCCAGTATTCACCCCTCCACTTT.

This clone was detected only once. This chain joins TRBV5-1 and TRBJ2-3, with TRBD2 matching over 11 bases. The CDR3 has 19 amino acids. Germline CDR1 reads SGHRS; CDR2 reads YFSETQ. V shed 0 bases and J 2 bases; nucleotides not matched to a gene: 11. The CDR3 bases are TGCGCCAGCAGCTTGGACGGGGGCCTAGCGGGGGGCCCCACAGATACGCAGTATTTT. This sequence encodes CASSLDGGLAGGPTDTQYF.

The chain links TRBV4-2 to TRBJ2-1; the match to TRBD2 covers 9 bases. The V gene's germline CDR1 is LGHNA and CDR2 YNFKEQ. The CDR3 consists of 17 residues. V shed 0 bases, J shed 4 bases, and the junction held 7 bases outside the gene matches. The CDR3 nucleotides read TGTGCCAGCAGCCAAGAACATGCGGGGGGGCGGTACAATGAGCAGTTCTTC. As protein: CASSQEHAGGRYNEQFF.

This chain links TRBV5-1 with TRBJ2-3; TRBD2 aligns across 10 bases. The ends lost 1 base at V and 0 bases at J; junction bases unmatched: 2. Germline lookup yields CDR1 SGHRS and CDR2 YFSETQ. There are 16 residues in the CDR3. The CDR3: CASSLLAGVSTDTQYF. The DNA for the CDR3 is TGCGCCAGCAGCTTGCTAGCGGGAGTGAGCACAGATACGCAGTATTTT.

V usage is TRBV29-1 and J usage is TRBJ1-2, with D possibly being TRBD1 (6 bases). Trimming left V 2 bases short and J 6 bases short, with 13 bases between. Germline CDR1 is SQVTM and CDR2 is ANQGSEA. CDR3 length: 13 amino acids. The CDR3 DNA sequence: TGCAGCGTTGAAACCAAGGGACATAATGGCTACACCTTC. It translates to CSVETKGHNGYTF.

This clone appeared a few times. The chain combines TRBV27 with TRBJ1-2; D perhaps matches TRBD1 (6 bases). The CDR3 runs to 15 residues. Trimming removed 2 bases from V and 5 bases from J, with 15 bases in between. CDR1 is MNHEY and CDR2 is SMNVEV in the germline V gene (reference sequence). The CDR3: CASSLGQGTSYGYTF. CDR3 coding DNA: TGTGCCAGCAGTTTAGGGCAGGGGACTAGTTATGGCTACACCTTC.

CDR3 in amino acids: CASSRDSSLSNQPQHF. The CDR3 nucleotides are TGTGCCAGCAGCCGGGACAGTAGCCTTAGCAATCAGCCCCAGCATTTT. V and J are TRBV9 and TRBJ1-5; 7 bases map to TRBD1. CDR3 length: 16 amino acids. Germline assignment: CDR1 SGDLS and CDR2 YYNGEE. V lost 4 bases and J lost 0; bases outside the gene matches: 7.

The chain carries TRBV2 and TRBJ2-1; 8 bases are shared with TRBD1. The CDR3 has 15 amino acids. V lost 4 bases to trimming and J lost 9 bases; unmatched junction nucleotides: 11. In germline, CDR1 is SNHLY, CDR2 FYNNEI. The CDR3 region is CASSVQGQGDSEQFF. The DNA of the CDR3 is TGTGCCAGCAGTGTTCAAGGACAGGGAGACAGTGAGCAGTTCTTC.

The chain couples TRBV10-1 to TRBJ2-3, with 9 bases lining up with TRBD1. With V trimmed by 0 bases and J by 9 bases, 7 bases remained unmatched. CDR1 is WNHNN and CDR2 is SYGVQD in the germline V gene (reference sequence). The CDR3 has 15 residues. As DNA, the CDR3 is TGCGCCAGCAGTGAGTCTACAGGGGGCCCCCCGACGCAGTATTTT. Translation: CASSESTGGPPTQYF.

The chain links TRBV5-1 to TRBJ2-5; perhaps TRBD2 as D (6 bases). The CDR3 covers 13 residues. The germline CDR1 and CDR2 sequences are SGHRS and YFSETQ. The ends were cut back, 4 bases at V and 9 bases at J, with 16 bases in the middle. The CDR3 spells CASSQTRGSPQYF. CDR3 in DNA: TGCGCCAGCAGCCAGACCCGGGGGTCCCCCCAGTACTTC.

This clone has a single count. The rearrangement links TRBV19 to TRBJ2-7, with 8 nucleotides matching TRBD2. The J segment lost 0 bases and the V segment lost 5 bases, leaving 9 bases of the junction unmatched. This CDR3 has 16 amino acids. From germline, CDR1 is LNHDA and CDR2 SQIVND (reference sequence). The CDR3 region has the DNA TGTGCCAGTAGTCCCCGGGGGGGGCCGAACTCCTACGAGCAGTACTTC. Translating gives CASSPRGGPNSYEQYF.

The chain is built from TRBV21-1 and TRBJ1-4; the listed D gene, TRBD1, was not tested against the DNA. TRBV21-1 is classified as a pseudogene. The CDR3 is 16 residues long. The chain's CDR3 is CASSISQGPWCEKLFF. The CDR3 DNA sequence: TGTGCCAGCAGCATCTCACAGGGGCCTTGGTGTGAAAAACTGTTTTTT.

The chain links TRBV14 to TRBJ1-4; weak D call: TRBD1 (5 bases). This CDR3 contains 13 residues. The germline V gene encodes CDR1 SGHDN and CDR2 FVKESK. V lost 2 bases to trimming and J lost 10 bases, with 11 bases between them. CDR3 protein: CASSQRLQGKLFF. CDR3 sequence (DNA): TGTGCCAGCAGCCAACGTCTTCAGGGAAAACTGTTTTTT.

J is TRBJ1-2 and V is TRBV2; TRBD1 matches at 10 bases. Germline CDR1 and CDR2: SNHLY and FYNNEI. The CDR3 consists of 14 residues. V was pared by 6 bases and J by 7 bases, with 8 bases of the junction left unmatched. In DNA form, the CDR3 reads TGTGCCAGCAGAGGGGACAGGGGATCGGGTGGCTACACCTTC. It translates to CASRGDRGSGGYTF.

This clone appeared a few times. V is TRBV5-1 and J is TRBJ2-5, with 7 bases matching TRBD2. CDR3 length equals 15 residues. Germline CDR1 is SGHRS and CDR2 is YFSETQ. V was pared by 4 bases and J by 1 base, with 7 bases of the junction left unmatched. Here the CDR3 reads CASSRWGGTQETQYF. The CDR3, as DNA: TGCGCCAGCAGCCGATGGGGGGGTACCCAAGAGACCCAGTACTTC.